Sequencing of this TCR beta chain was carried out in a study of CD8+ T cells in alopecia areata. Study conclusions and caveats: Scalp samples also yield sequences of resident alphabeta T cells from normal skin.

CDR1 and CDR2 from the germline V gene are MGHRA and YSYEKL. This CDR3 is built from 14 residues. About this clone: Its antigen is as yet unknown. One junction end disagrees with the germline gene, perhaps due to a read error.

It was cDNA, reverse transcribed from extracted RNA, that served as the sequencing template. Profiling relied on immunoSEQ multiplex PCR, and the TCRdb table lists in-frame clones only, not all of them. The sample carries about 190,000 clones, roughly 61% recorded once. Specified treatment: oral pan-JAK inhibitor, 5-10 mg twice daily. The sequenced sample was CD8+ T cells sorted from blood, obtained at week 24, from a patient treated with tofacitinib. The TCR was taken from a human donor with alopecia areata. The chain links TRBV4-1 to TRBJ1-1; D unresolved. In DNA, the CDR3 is TGCGCCAGCAGCCAGGGCCCTGGGAACGCTGAAGCTTTCTTT. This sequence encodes CASSQGPGNAEAFF.